The source of this T cell receptor beta chain is a study of radiotherapy plus CTLA-4 blockade in lung cancer. The V end lost 3 bases, the J end lost 5 bases, and 14 bases lay between the germline ends. Germline-derived CDR1 and CDR2 are LNHDA and SQIVND (reference sequence). This CDR3 is 15 amino acids long. Clones were read by immunoSEQ multiplex PCR, and TCRdb kept only the in-frame ones, dropping some. Among around 44,000 clones listed, about 86% were seen once. This clone was counted a few times. The sequence was obtained from a human donor with non-small cell lung cancer that progressed on radiotherapy plus ipilimumab. Some clones in this sample may be carry-over from other donors' samples. This chain uses TRBV19 with TRBJ2-1; tentative D call: TRBD2 (6 bases). The sequencing used peripheral blood, collected from a patient treated with radiotherapy plus ipilimumab. The CDR3 spells CASSIGGPPNNEQFF. CDR3 bases: TGTGCCAGTAGTATTGGAGGGCCGCCCAACAATGAGCAGTTCTTC.